This T cell receptor (beta chain) was sequenced during a study of T cell responses to AZD1222 COVID-19 vaccine (dated by TCRdb to the early 2020s). Background for the entire study: AZD1222 recipients given second doses at about 4 weeks or at about 12 weeks were pooled, since spike-specific TCR depth and breadth were not found to differ between the two schedules. TCR sequencing covered roughly 230 trial participants: approximately 200 given two doses of AZD1222 and 26 given two doses of MenACWY control vaccine. Trial participants were enrolled by age into 18-55, 56-69 and 70-plus year subgroups, with approximately 160, 26 and 62 TCR-sequenced participants respectively.

The CDR3 regions of human TCRbeta chains were analyzed by immunosequencing. The original methods were these. Repertoire TCRs were checked for matches against a reference library of SARS-CoV-2-specific TCRs that had been generated using the MIRA antigen-specificity platform. Breadth was defined as the fraction of unique TCRs that were SARS-CoV-2-associated, and depth was defined as the fraction of total T cells that were SARS-CoV-2-associated. Using the MIRA data, every spike-specific TCR was mapped to the spike region that the TCR reacted to and assigned to either a CD4 or a CD8 class. Log10-transformed breadth and depth values were compared by one-way ANOVA with Sidak's multiple comparisons tests. TCRdb took this table from immuneACCESS and kept in-frame rearrangements with V and J called. Such tables lack part of the clones; where checked against another copy, unresolved V genes explain under half of the gap, and the rest is unexplained. V and J calls and clone size are as listed in that table; D and trimming were resolved from the DNA. This sample gives fewer than 200,000 clones in total; over 85% of them show up just once. The leading ten clones occupy around 1.6% of the sample.

What the time point label conveys for this sample: baseline before first vaccination. Vaccinee samples came from UK trials COV001 and COV002, including a single-blind randomized controlled phase 2/3 trial of AZD1222 (ChAdOx1 nCoV-19) in healthy adults. Trial participant PBMC samples were collected at day 0 and day 28 after the second dose for TCRbeta chain sequencing. Points the paper makes about the study in general: CD4 TCRs associated with the vaccine covered the entire spike protein, and the dominant responses were in regions 160-218 and 743-854. Spike-specific TCR breadth and depth rose significantly after two AZD1222 doses compared with day 0 and with MenACWY recipients. The 56-69-year group was small, and its depth increase did not reach significance, likely because of low power. Epitopes outside the regions mutated in the B.1.351 and B.1.1.7 variants were reportedly recognized by nearly half of the unique spike-specific TCRs. Only a handful of AZD1222 recipients were SARS-CoV-2 seropositive at baseline, limiting conclusions about previously exposed vaccinees. Participants were mostly white British and included more females than males, and it was suggested by the authors that clonal diversity may have been underestimated. Because no day 14 peak-response samples were available, repertoires were characterized only after the peak T cell response.

As for this clone: There is no known antigen for this receptor. Base qualities are not at hand, and no much larger clone is one base apart.

Based on the germline V gene, the CDR1 and CDR2 sequences are SGHRS and YFSETQ. The CDR3 has 16 amino acids, counting the end cysteine and phenylalanine. This entry keeps only the CDR3 DNA: 48 bases, framed from base 1. V drops 2 bases and J drops 4 bases, leaving 16 bases in between. This TCR was recovered from an adult in good health. In this chain, TRBV5-1 is recombined with TRBJ1-3; TRBD1 is possibly the D segment (5 matching bases). The sequencing here drew on peripheral blood, taken on day 0 of AZD1222 vaccination. Read as DNA, the sequence is TGCGCCAGCAGCTTTTCCCAGGGTATTGTAGGAAACACCATATATTTT. Translated, this is CASSFSQGIVGNTIYF.